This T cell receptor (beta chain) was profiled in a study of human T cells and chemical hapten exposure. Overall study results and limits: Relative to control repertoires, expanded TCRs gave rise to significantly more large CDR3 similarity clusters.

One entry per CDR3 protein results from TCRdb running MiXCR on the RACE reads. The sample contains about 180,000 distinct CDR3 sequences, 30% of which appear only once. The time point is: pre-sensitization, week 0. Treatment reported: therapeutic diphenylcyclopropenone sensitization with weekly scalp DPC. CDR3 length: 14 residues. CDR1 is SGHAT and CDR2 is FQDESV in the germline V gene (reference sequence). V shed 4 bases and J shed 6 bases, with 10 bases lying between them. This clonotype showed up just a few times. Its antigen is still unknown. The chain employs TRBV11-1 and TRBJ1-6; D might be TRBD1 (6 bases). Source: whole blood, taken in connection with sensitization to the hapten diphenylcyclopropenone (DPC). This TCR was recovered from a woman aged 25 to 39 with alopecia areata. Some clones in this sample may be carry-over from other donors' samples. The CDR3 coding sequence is TGTGCCAGCAGCTGGACAGCGAGTAATTCACCCCTCCACTTT. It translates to CASSWTASNSPLHF.